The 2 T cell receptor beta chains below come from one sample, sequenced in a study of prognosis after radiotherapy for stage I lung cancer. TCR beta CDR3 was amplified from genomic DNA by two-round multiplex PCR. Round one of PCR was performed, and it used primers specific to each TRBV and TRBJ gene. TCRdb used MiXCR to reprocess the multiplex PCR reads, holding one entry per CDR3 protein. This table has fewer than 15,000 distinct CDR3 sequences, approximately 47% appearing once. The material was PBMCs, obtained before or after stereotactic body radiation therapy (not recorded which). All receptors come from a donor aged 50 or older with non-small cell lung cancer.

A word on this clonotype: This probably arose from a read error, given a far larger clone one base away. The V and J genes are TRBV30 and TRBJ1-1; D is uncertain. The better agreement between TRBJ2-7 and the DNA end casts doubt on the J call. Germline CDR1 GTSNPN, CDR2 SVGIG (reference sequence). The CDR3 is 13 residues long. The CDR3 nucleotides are TGTGCCTGGAGTGTTCGTATCCCCGGCGAGCAGTACTTC. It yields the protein CAWSVRIPGEQYF.

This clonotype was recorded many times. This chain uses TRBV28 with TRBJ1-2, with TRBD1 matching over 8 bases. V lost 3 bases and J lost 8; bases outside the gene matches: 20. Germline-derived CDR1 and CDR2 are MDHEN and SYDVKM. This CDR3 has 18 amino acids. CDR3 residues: CASSFRARRTGPGGGYTF. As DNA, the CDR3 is TGTGCCAGCAGTTTCCGAGCACGTCGGACAGGGCCTGGGGGGGGCTACACCTTC.